In this sample, the clone carrying this T cell receptor (beta chain) turned up a few times. The antigen is undetermined. Germline V gene lookup returns CDR1 DFQATT and CDR2 SNEGSKA (reference sequence). This CDR3 is built from 16 residues. V lost 6 bases, J lost 4 bases, and 10 bases stayed unmatched. The data derive from a study of T-cell memory formation after mild COVID-19. General observations from the study: Among clones peaking at day 37 in the second wave, SARS-CoV-2 specificity remained unconfirmed. CD4+ bias marked clones expanding day 15 to 37, unlike balanced contracting clones. Prior to infection, memory already included some responding clones, suggesting cross-reactive memory joined. The main location of contracting CD4+ clones was CM and EM, and that of contracting CD8+ clones was EMRA.

TCRdb analysed the 5' RACE reads with MiXCR anew, one entry per CDR3 protein. The sample lists hundreds of thousands of distinct CDR3 sequences, 24% seen once, with around 8.7% in the top ten. The sequence was collected from an adult woman who had mild COVID-19 (a few samples of this study predate the infection). Cell type and time point are not known. The chain uses TRBV20-1 and TRBJ2-1, with 12 bases lining up with TRBD2. Input material: PBMCs or a T cell subset sorted from them (not recorded which). CDR3: CSAIDRTSGNYNEQFF. CDR3 nucleotides: TGCAGTGCCATCGACCGGACTAGCGGGAATTACAATGAGCAGTTCTTC.